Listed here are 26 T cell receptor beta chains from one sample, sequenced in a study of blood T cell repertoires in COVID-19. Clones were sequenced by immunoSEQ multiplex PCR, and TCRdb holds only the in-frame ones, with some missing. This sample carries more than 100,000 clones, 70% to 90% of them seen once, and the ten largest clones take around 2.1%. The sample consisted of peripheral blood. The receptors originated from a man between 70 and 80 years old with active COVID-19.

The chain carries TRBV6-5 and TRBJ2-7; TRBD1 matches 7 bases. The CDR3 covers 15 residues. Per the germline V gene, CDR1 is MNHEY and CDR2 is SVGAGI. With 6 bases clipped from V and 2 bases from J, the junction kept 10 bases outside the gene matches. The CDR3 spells CASRRDGQDTYEQYF. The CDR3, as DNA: TGTGCCAGCAGACGCGATGGACAGGATACCTACGAGCAGTACTTC.

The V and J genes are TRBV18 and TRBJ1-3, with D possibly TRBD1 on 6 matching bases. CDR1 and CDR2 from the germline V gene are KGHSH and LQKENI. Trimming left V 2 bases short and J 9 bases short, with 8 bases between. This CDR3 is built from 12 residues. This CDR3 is CASSPRDITIYF. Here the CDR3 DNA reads TGTGCCAGCTCACCAAGGGACATCACCATATATTTT. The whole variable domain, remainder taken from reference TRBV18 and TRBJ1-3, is NAGVMQNPRHLVRRRGQEARLRCSPMKGHSHVYWYRQLPEEGLKFMVYLQKENIIDESGMPKERFSAEFPKEGPSILRIQQVVRGDSAAYFCASSPRDITIYFGEGSWLTVV.

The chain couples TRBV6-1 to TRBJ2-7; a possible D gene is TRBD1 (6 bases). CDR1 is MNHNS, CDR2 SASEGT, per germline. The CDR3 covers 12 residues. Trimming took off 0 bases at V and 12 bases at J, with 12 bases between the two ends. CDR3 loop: CASSEATGPRYF. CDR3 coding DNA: TGTGCCAGCAGTGAAGCTACAGGGCCTAGGTACTTC.

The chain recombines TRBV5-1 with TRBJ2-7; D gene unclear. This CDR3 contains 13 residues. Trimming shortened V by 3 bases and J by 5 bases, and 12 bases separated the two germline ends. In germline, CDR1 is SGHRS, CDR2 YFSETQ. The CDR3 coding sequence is TGCGCCAGCAGCTCAAGTGGCACCGACGAGCAGTACTTC. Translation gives CASSSSGTDEQYF. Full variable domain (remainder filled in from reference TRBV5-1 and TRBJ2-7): KAGVTQTPRYLIKTRGQQVTLSCSPISGHRSVSWYQQTPGQGLQFLFEYFSETQRNKGNFPGRFSGRQFSNSRSEMNVSTLELGDSALYLCASSSSGTDEQYFGPGTRLTVT.

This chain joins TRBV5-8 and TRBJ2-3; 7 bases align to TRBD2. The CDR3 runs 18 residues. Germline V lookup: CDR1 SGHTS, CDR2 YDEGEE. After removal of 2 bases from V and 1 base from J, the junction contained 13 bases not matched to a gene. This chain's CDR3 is CASSLRRERGAGTDTQYF. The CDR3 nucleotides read TGTGCCAGCAGCTTACGGCGGGAGAGGGGAGCGGGCACAGATACGCAGTATTTT.

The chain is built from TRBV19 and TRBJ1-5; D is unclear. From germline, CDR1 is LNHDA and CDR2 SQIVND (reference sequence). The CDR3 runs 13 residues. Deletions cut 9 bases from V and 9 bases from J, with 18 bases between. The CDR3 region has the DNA TGTGCCAGCCGTGGGGAGGGTATTTCGCCCCAGCATTTT. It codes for CASRGEGISPQHF.

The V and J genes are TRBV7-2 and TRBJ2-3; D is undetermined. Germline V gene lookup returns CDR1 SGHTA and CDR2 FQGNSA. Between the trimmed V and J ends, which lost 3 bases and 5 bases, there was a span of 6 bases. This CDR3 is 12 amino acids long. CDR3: CASSLTGDTQYF. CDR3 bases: TGTGCCAGCAGCTTGACTGGAGATACGCAGTATTTT.

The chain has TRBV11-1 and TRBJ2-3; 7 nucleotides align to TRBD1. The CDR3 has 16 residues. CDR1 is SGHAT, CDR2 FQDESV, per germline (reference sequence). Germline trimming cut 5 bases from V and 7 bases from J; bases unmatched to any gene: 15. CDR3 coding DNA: TGTGCCAGCAGCCCAGGGACAGACATGTCGGGGCATACGCAGTATTTT. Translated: CASSPGTDMSGHTQYF. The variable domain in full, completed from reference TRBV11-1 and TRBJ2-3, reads EAEVAQSPRYKITEKSQAVAFWCDPISGHATLYWYRQILGQGPELLVQFQDESVVDDSQLPKDRFSAERLKGVDSTLKIQPAELGDSAMYLCASSPGTDMSGHTQYFGPGTRLTVL.

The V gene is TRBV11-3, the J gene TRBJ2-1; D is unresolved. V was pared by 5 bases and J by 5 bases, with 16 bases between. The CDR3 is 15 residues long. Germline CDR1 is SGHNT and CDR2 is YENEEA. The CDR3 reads CASSPRGTKDNEQFF. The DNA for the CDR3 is TGTGCCAGCAGCCCCCGCGGAACTAAGGACAATGAGCAGTTCTTC.

The CDR3 spells CASSEGGTGAAEQYF. Here the CDR3 DNA reads TGTGCCAGCAGTGAAGGGGGGACAGGGGCGGCCGAGCAGTACTTC. This chain uses TRBV2 with TRBJ2-7; 10 bases are a match to TRBD1. Germline lookup yields CDR1 SNHLY and CDR2 FYNNEI. The CDR3 sequence is 15 residues long. V trimming: 1 base; J trimming: 6 bases; junction bases outside the gene matches: 6. Based on the CDR3 plus reference TRBV2 and TRBJ2-7, the full variable domain is EPEVTQTPSHQVTQMGQEVILRCVPISNHLYFYWYRQILGQKVEFLVSFYNNEISEKSEIFDDQFSVERPDGSNFTLKIRSTKLEDSAMYFCASSEGGTGAAEQYFGPGTRLTVT.

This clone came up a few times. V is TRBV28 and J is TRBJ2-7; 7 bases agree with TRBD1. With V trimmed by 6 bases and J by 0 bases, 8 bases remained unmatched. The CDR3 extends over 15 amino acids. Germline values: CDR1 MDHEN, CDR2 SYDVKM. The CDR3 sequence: CASSPTQGHSYEQYF. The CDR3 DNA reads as TGTGCCAGCAGCCCGACACAGGGGCACTCCTACGAGCAGTACTTC. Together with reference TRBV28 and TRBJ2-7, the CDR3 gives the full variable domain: DVKVTQSSRYLVKRTGEKVFLECVQDMDHENMFWYRQDPGLGLRLIYFSYDVKMKEKGDIPEGYSVSREKKERFSLILESASTNQTSMYLCASSPTQGHSYEQYFGPGTRLTVT.

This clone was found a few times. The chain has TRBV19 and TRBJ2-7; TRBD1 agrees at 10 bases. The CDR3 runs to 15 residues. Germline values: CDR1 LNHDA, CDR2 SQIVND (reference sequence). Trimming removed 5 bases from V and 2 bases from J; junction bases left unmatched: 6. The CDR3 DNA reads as TGTGCCAGTAGTCTCCCCGGGACAGGGGCCTACGAGCAGTACTTC. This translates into CASSLPGTGAYEQYF.

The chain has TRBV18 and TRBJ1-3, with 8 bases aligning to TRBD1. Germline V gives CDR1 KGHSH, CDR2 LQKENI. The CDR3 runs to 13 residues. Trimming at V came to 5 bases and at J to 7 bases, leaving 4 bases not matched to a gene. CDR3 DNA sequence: TGTGCCAGCTCAGCAGGACAGGGCAACACCATATATTTT. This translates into CASSAGQGNTIYF.

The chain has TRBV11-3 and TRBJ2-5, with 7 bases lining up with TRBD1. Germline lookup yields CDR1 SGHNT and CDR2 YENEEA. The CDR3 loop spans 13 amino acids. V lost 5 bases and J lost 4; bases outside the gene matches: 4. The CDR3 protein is CASSTRQGETQYF. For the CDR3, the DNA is TGTGCCAGCAGCACTCGACAGGGAGAGACCCAGTACTTC.

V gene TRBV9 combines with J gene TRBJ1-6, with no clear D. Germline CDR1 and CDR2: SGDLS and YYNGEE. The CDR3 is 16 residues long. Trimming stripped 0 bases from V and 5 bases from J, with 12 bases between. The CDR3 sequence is CASSVVRETDNSPLHF. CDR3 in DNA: TGTGCCAGCAGCGTAGTGAGGGAGACCGATAATTCACCCCTCCACTTT.

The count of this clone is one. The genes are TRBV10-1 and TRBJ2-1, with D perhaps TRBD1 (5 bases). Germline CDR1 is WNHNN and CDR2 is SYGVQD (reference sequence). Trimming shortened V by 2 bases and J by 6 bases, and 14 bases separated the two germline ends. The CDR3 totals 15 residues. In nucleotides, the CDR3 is TGCGCCAGCAGTGAGGGGCAGGGTTTGCGCAATGAGCAGTTCTTC. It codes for CASSEGQGLRNEQFF.

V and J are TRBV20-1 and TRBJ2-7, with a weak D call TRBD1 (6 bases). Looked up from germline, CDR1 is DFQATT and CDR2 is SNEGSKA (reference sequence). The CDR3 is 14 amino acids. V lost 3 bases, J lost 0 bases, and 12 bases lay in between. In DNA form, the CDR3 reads TGCAGTGCTAGTCCAGGGGTCTCCTCCTACGAGCAGTACTTC. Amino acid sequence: CSASPGVSSYEQYF.

The DNA for the CDR3 is TGTGCCACCAGTGATTTCCCCTCGGGGTCCGACAATGAGCAGTTCTTC. Its protein is CATSDFPSGSDNEQFF. The chain employs TRBV24-1 and TRBJ2-1, with D perhaps matching TRBD2 (5 bases). The ends were cut back, 1 base at V and 5 bases at J, with 14 bases in the middle. Germline loops: CDR1 KGHDR, CDR2 SFDVKD. This CDR3 contains 16 residues.

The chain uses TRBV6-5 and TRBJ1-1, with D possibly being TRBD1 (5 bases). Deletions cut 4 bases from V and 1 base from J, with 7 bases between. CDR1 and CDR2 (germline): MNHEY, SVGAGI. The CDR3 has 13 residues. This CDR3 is CASSFGQNTEAFF. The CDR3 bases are TGTGCCAGCAGTTTTGGACAGAACACTGAAGCTTTCTTT.

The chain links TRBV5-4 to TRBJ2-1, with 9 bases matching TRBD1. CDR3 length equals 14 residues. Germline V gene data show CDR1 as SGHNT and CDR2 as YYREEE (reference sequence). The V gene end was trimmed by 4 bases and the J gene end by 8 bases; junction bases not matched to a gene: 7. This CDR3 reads CASSPGQGRDEQFF. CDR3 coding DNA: TGTGCCAGCAGCCCAGGACAGGGGAGGGATGAGCAGTTCTTC.

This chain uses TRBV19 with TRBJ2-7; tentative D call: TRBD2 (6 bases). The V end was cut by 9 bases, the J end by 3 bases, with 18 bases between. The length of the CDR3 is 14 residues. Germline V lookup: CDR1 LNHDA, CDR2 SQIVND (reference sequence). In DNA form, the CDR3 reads TGTGCCAGCGACGCTCGGGGAGGATACTACGAGCAGTACTTC. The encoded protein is CASDARGGYYEQYF.

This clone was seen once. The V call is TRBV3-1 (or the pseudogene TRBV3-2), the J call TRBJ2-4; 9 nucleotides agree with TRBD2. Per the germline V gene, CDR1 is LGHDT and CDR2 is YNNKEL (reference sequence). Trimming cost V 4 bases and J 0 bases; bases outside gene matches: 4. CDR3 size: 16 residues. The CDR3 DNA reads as TGTGCCAGCAGCCCTAGCGGGACACTAGCCAAAAACATTCAGTACTTC. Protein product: CASSPSGTLAKNIQYF.

In nucleotides, the CDR3 is TGTGCCAGCACCTCTATCGTTTCCCAGACCCAGTACTTC. Translation: CASTSIVSQTQYF. The chain is built from TRBV6-5 and TRBJ2-5; D remains ambiguous. Germline V gene lookup returns CDR1 MNHEY and CDR2 SVGAGI. V was clipped by 7 bases and J by 6 bases, with 15 bases between them. The CDR3 has 13 residues.

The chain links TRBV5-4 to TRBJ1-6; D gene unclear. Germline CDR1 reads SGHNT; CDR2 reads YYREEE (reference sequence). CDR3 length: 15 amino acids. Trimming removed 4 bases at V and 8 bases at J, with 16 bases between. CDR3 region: CASSAQVPGDSPLHF. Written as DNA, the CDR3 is TGTGCCAGCAGCGCGCAGGTCCCTGGTGATTCACCCCTCCACTTT. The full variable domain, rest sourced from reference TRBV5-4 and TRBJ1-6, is ETGVTQSPTHLIKTRGQQVTLRCSSQSGHNTVSWYQQALGQGPQFIFQYYREEENGRGNFPPRFSGLQFPNYSSELNVNALELDDSALYLCASSAQVPGDSPLHFGNGTRLTVT.

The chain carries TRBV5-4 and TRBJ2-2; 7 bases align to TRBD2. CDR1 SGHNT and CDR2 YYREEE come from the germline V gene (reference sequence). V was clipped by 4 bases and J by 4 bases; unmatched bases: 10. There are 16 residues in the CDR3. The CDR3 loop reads CASSNASGLTTGELFF. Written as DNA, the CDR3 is TGTGCCAGCAGCAACGCGTCGGGACTAACCACCGGGGAGCTGTTTTTT. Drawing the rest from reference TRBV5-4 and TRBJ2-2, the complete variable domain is ETGVTQSPTHLIKTRGQQVTLRCSSQSGHNTVSWYQQALGQGPQFIFQYYREEENGRGNFPPRFSGLQFPNYSSELNVNALELDDSALYLCASSNASGLTTGELFFGEGSRLTVL.

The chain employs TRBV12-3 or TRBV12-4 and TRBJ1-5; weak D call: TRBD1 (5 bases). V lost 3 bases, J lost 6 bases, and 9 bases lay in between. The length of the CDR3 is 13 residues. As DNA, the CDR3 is TGTGCCAGCAGTTTTAGGGGAGGTCAGCCCCAGCATTTT. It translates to CASSFRGGQPQHF.